This is a list of T cell receptor beta chains from one sample in a study of T cell repertoires in cytomegalovirus infection. One entry per CDR3 protein results from TCRdb running MiXCR on the reads. Of around 740,000 distinct CDR3 sequences in the sample, less than 40% were seen once. Sequenced input: PBMCs. These receptors were obtained from a human donor in good health (CMV status not recorded). Some clones in this sample may be carry-over from other donors' samples. Both conserved end residues are part of each CDR3. The D gene is left open where the match is weak. Clone size is shown for a subset of rows, as once, few, many or a class of expanded clone.

d_gene	len	j_gene	abundance	v_gene	CDR3aa	CDR3nt
TRBD2	19	TRBJ2-4	many	TRBV7-2	CASSLTGTSGFLAKNIQYF	TGTGCCAGCAGCTTGACCGGGACTAGCGGGTTCCTAGCCAAAAACATTCAGTACTTC
NA	14	TRBJ2-5	once	TRBV18	CVSSPGWRGETQYF	TGTGTCAGCTCACCCGGATGGCGGGGAGAGACCCAGTACTTC
TRBD1	13	TRBJ1-4	NA	TRBV29-1	CSARTGGVEKLFF	TGCAGCGCCCGAACAGGGGGCGTGGAAAAACTGTTTTTT
NA	16	TRBJ1-6	NA	TRBV10-3	CAISAVRDSNNSPLHF	TGTGCCATCAGTGCCGTCAGGGACTCAAATAATTCACCCCTCCACTTT
NA	15	TRBJ2-7	NA	TRBV7-6	CASSPLGGTRGEQYF	TGTGCCAGCAGCCCGCTGGGGGGCACCAGGGGCGAGCAGTACTTC
TRBD1	14	TRBJ2-7	many	TRBV6-2/TRBV6-3	CASSYGTGAYEQYF	TGTGCCAGCAGTTACGGGACAGGTGCCTACGAGCAGTACTTC
NA	15	TRBJ2-2	NA	TRBV2	CASSETPGATGELFF	TGTGCCAGCAGTGAAACGCCAGGGGCCACCGGGGAGCTGTTTTTT
NA	13	TRBJ1-1	NA	TRBV19	CASYGPSNTEAVF	TGTGCCAGTTACGGACCTTCAAACACTGAAGCTGTCTTT
NA	15	TRBJ2-1	many	TRBV19	CASSILGVLGNEQFF	TGTGCCAGTAGTATTCTCGGGGTTCTAGGCAATGAGCAGTTCTTC
TRBD2	21	TRBJ2-6	NA	TRBV7-8	CASRQRGLAGASTSGAYVLTF	TGTGCCAGCAGACAACGGGGACTAGCGGGAGCAAGTACGTCTGGGGCCTACGTCCTGACTTTC
NA	14	TRBJ1-3	NA	TRBV6-6	CASSRDGSGNTIYF	TGTGCCAGCAGTCGGGACGGCTCTGGAAACACCATATATTTT
TRBD1	13	TRBJ2-7	NA	TRBV20-1	CSARGQGNYEQYF	TGCAGTGCTAGGGGACAGGGGAACTACGAGCAGTACTTC
TRBD1	13	TRBJ2-7	few	TRBV10-2	CASTPDRVHEQYF	TGCGCCAGCACTCCCGACAGGGTCCACGAGCAGTACTTC
NA	15	TRBJ2-1	few	TRBV7-6	CASRPSPSAYNEQFF	TGTGCTAGCAGACCCTCGCCGAGTGCCTACAATGAGCAGTTCTTC
TRBD2	18	TRBJ2-1	NA	TRBV7-9	CASSLAFGLAVVNNEQFF	TGTGCCAGCAGCTTAGCGTTCGGCCTAGCGGTCGTTAACAATGAGCAGTTCTTC
NA	15	TRBJ1-6	NA	TRBV7-9	CASSLDVGQGSPLHF	TGTGCCAGCAGCTTAGACGTTGGCCAGGGTTCACCCCTCCACTTT
NA	14	TRBJ2-1	NA	TRBV6-1	CASSEKYVGAEQFF	TGTGCCAGCAGTGAAAAATACGTCGGGGCTGAGCAGTTCTTC
TRBD2	16	TRBJ2-5	many	TRBV7-9	CASSLDIAGDKETQYF	TGTGCCAGCAGCTTAGACATAGCGGGAGACAAAGAGACCCAGTACTTC
NA	13	TRBJ1-4	NA	TRBV11-2	CASRGGQNEKLFF	TGTGCCAGCAGGGGCGGACAGAATGAAAAACTGTTTTTT
NA	14	TRBJ1-2	NA	TRBV28	CASSFDSLNYGYTF	TGTGCCAGCAGTTTCGACAGCCTAAACTATGGCTACACCTTC
NA	16	TRBJ2-5	NA	TRBV7-9	CASSPLSSGSRETQYF	TGTGCCAGCAGCCCCCTCTCCAGCGGGTCCCGGGAGACCCAGTACTTC
TRBD2	18	TRBJ2-1	NA	TRBV28	CASSLPSSGGPWLNEQFF	TGTGCCAGCAGTTTACCATCTAGCGGGGGGCCTTGGTTGAATGAGCAGTTCTTC
NA	15	TRBJ2-1	NA	TRBV5-1	CASSLVPHLLDEQFF	TGCGCCAGCAGCTTGGTACCCCACCTCCTCGATGAGCAGTTCTTC
NA	14	TRBJ2-3	few	TRBV28	CASSPFSTIDTQYF	TGTGCCAGCAGTCCCTTCTCGACAATAGATACGCAGTATTTT
NA	14	TRBJ2-3	few	TRBV12-3/TRBV12-4	CASTGIAPTDTQYF	TGTGCCAGCACCGGCATCGCCCCCACAGATACGCAGTATTTT
TRBD2	18	TRBJ2-1	NA	TRBV5-1	CASSLRLAGGHSYNEQFF	TGCGCCAGCAGCTTGCGACTAGCGGGGGGGCACTCCTACAATGAGCAGTTCTTC
TRBD2	14	TRBJ2-7	NA	TRBV11-2	CASSLKREGYEQYF	TGTGCCAGCAGCTTAAAACGGGAGGGGTACGAGCAGTACTTC
NA	14	TRBJ1-5	few	TRBV11-2	CASSLDPKNQPQHF	TGTGCCAGCAGCTTAGACCCTAAAAATCAGCCCCAGCATTTT
NA	18	TRBJ1-4	NA	TRBV6-1	CASSKFGDASARNEKLFF	TGTGCCAGCAGTAAATTTGGCGACGCATCAGCCCGAAATGAAAAACTGTTTTTT
NA	14	TRBJ2-1	NA	TRBV7-2	CASSSQQGLGEQFF	TGTGCCAGCAGCTCCCAGCAGGGATTAGGTGAGCAGTTCTTC
NA	13	TRBJ1-1	NA	TRBV30	CAWSVRANTEAFF	TGTGCCTGGAGTGTACGCGCGAACACTGAAGCTTTCTTT
NA	16	TRBJ2-3	once	TRBV5-1	CASSLGQRPNTDTQYF	TGCGCCAGCAGCTTGGGCCAACGACCCAACACAGATACGCAGTATTTT
TRBD2	16	TRBJ2-1	NA	TRBV4-2	CASSQDGVAGDNEQFF	TGTGCCAGCAGCCAAGATGGGGTAGCGGGGGACAATGAGCAGTTCTTC